The entry below describes one TCR beta chain. Trimming took off 0 bases at V and 3 bases at J, with 15 bases between the two ends. In germline, CDR1 is MGHRA, CDR2 YSYEKL. This CDR3 has 17 amino acids. This sample stems from a study of blood T cell repertoires in COVID-19. Looking at the study overall: Italy, Spain and the United States were the sources of the convalescent and acute COVID-19 samples. T cells, B-cell-depleted T cells, or PBMCs provided the cDNA or gDNA that served as material.

Per the original methods: Quantification of nucleated cells was approximated via reference gene primer amplification. Assay used: immunoSEQ multiplex PCR; TCRdb lists only in-frame clones, some missing. V and J calls and clone size come straight from that table; D and trimming were deduced from the DNA. The sample lists about 88,000 clones, more than 90% seen once, with 1.7% in the top ten. The TCR originated in a man between 60 and 75 years old with acute or convalescent COVID-19. Sequenced input: peripheral blood. This rearrangement joins TRBV4-1 to TRBJ1-5; D is perhaps TRBD1 (6 bases). The CDR3 region has the DNA TGCGCCAGCAGCCAAGATCGAGGGGGGGACTCCAATCAGCCCCAGCATTTT. Amino acid sequence: CASSQDRGGDSNQPQHF.